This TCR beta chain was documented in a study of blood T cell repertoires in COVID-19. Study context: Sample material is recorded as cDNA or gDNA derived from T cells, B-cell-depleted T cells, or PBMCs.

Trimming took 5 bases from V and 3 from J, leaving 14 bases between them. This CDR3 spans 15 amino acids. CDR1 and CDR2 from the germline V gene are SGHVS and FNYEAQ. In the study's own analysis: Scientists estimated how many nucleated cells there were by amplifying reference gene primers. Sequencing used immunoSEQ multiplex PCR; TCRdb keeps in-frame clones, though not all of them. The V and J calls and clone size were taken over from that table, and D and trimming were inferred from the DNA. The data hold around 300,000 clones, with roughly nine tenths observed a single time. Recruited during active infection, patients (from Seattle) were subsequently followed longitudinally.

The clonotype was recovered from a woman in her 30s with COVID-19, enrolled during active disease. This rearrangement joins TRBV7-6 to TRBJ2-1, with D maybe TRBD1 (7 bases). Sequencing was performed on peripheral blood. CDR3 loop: CASSPRQGGYNEQFF. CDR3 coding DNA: TGTGCCAGCAGCCCCCGACAGGGAGGCTACAATGAGCAGTTCTTC.